The T cell receptor beta chain under discussion was sequenced for a study of identical twins. CDR3 size: 13 residues. Trimming took off 6 bases at V and 3 bases at J, with 11 bases between the two ends. Germline V gene data show CDR1 as MNHEY and CDR2 as SMNVEV (reference sequence). The authors used template switching to add a universal primer site and gave cDNA unique molecular identifiers. MiXCR, run by TCRdb on the 5' RACE reads, gives a single entry per CDR3 protein. Counted here are around 1.7 million distinct CDR3 sequences, around 33% occurring once; the ten biggest clones make up about 0.27%.

The chain links TRBV27 to TRBJ2-5; either TRBD1 or TRBD2 may supply D (6 bases each). This TCR derives from a newborn girl in good health. The sequenced sample was cord blood. The CDR3 DNA follows: TGTGCCAGCAGAGAGGGGGGAGAAGAGACCCAGTACTTC. Protein product: CASREGGEETQYF.